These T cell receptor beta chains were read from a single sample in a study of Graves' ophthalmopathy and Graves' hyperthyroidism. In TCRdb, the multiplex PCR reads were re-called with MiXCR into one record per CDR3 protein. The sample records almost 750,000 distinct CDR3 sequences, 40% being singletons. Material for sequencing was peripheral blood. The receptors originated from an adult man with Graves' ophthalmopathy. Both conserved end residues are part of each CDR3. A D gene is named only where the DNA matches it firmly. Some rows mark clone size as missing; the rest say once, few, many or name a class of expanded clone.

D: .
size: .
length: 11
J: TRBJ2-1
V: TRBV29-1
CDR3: CSNRDYNEQFF
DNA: TGCAGCAACCGGGACTACAATGAGCAGTTCTTC

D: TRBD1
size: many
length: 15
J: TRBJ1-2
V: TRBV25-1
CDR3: CASSESGTGGSFYTF
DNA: TGTGCCAGCAGTGAATCTGGGACAGGGGGCTCCTTCTACACCTTC

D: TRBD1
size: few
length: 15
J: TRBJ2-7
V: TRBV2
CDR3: CASTSSGGSPYEQYF
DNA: TGTGCCAGCACCTCCTCAGGGGGCTCCCCATACGAGCAGTACTTC

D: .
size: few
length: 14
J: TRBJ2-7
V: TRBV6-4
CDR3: CASSDSPSSYEQYF
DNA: TGTGCCAGCAGTGACTCCCCGAGTTCCTACGAGCAGTACTTC

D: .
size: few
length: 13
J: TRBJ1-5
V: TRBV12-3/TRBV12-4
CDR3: CASGLDSLQPQHF
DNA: TGTGCTAGTGGTTTGGACAGTCTTCAGCCCCAGCATTTT

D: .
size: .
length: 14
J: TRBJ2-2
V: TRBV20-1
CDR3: CSASKLHSTGELFF
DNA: TGCAGTGCTTCTAAACTCCATTCAACCGGGGAGCTGTTTTTT

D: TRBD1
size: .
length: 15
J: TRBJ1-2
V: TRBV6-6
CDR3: CASSRTGGATHGYTF
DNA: TGTGCCAGCAGCCGGACAGGAGGGGCCACACATGGCTACACCTTC

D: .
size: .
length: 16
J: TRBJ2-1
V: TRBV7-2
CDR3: CASSPFSEHLINEQFF
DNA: TGTGCCAGCAGTCCGTTTTCCGAGCACTTGATCAATGAGCAGTTCTTC

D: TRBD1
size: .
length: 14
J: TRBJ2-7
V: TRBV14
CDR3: CASSPRTGGVEQYF
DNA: TGTGCCAGCTCACCAAGGACAGGGGGGGTCGAGCAGTACTTC

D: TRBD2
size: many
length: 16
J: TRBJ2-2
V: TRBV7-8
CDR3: CASSLRTSGYTGELFF
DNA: TGTGCCAGCAGCCTACGGACTAGCGGGTACACCGGGGAGCTGTTTTTT

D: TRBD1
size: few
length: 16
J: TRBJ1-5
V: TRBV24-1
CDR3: CASSANRDRAGQPQHF
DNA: TGTGCCAGCAGTGCAAACCGGGACAGGGCGGGGCAGCCCCAGCATTTT

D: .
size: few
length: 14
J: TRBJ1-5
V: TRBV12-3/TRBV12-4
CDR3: CASSLGVRNQPQHF
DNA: TGTGCCAGCAGTTTAGGGGTGCGCAATCAGCCCCAGCATTTT

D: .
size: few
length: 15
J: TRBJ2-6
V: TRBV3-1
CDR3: CASSLGTPGANVLTF
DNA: TGTGCCAGCAGCCTCGGTACTCCTGGGGCCAACGTCCTGACTTTC

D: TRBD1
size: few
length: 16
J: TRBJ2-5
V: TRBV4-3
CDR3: CASSYSGTGWQETQYF
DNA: TGCGCCAGCAGCTACTCCGGGACAGGGTGGCAAGAGACCCAGTACTTC

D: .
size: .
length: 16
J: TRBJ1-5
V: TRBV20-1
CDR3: CSARVGEGRGGQPQHF
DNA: TGCAGTGCTAGAGTTGGGGAGGGAAGGGGAGGTCAGCCCCAGCATTTT

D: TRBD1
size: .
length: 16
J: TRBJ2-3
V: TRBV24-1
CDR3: CATSDRRQGSTDTQYF
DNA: TGTGCCACCAGTGACCGAAGACAGGGGTCCACAGATACGCAGTATTTT

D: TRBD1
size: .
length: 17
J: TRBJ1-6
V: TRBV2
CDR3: CASSVPGQGEGNSPLHF
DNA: TGTGCCAGCAGTGTCCCGGGACAGGGCGAAGGGAATTCACCCCTCCACTTT

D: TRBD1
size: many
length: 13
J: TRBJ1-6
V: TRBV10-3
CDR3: CAIRDRGLAPLHF
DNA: TGTGCCATCCGGGACAGGGGACTGGCACCCCTCCACTTT

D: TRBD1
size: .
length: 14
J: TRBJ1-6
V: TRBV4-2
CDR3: CASRHDREGSPLHF
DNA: TGTGCCAGCAGACATGACAGGGAAGGTTCACCCCTCCACTTT

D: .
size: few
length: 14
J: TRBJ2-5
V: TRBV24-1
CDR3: CATSDPTGRQTQYF
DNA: TGTGCCACCAGTGACCCGACAGGGAGGCAGACCCAGTACTTC

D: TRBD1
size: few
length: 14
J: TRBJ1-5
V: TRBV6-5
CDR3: CASSSRQGIQPQHF
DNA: TGTGCCAGCAGTTCGAGACAGGGAATTCAGCCCCAGCATTTT

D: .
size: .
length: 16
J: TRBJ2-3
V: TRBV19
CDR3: CASSRPRQASTDTQYF
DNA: TGTGCCAGTAGCCGTCCTCGACAGGCTTCCACAGATACGCAGTATTTT

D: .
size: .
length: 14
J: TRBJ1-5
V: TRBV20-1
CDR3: CSASVGVSDQPQHF
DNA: TGCAGTGCTAGTGTGGGGGTCTCGGATCAGCCCCAGCATTTT